This T cell receptor beta chain was observed in a study of T cells in Graves' hyperthyroidism and ophthalmopathy. There are a few counts of this clonotype. Orbital computed tomography and thyroid ultrasound, together with serum TRAb and thyroxine and clinical symptoms, were used for diagnoses. The CDR3 runs 14 residues. The V gene lost 5 bases and the J gene lost 3 bases, with 14 bases spanning the gap. The germline CDR1 and CDR2 sequences are LNHDA and SQIVND (reference sequence). The CDR3 regions of TCR beta were amplified from RNA transcripts. Carried out on the TCR CDR3, a first-round RT-PCR used the HTBI primer set. TCRdb used MiXCR to reprocess the multiplex PCR reads, holding one entry per CDR3 protein. The top ten clones hold approximately 30% of a sample with about 640,000 distinct CDR3 sequences, less than 25% of them seen once.

V usage is TRBV19 and J usage is TRBJ2-7, with D perhaps TRBD2 (6 bases). The sequenced sample was blood. The sequence was collected from a man aged 25 to 40 with Graves' ophthalmopathy. The CDR3 nucleotides are TGTGCCAGTAGTGCCACGGGAGTCGGCTACGAGCAGTACTTC. This gives the protein CASSATGVGYEQYF. The full variable domain, rest sourced from reference TRBV19 and TRBJ2-7, is DGGITQSPKYLFRKEGQNVTLSCEQNLNHDAMYWYRQDPGQGLRLIYYSQIVNDFQKGDIAEGYSVSREKKESFPLTVTSAQKNPTAFYLCASSATGVGYEQYFGPGTRLTVT.